The T cell receptor (beta chain) under discussion was sequenced for a study of blood T cell repertoires in COVID-19. Method: immunoSEQ multiplex PCR; TCRdb's copy keeps in-frame clones and lacks some. The table lists 270,000 or so clones, around 93% of them singletons. This receptor was taken from a man aged 40-49 years who had been exposed to COVID-19. The sample consisted of PBMCs or T cells enriched from blood (not recorded which).

The CDR3 DNA sequence: TGTGCCACCGATAGCGGGAGTTTCACCGGGGAGCTGTTTTTT. Its translation: CATDSGSFTGELFF. V and J are TRBV6-5 and TRBJ2-2, with 9 bases identical to TRBD2. This CDR3 is built from 14 residues. Per germline, CDR1 MNHEY and CDR2 SVGAGI. V shed 10 bases and J 4 bases; nucleotides not matched to a gene: 7.